This T cell receptor (beta chain) was profiled in a study of blood T cell repertoires in COVID-19. J lost 7 bases, V lost 0 bases, and 2 bases had no gene match. The CDR3 extends over 14 amino acids. Germline values: CDR1 SGHRS, CDR2 YFSETQ. The assay was immunoSEQ multiplex PCR, and TCRdb's table has in-frame clones only and misses some. The sample has around 190,000 clones, over 70% seen once; the top ten hold 5.5% to 8.5%. The sample was peripheral blood. This clonotype was sampled from a man between 60 and 70 years old with acute or convalescent COVID-19. This rearrangement joins TRBV5-1 to TRBJ1-2; 11 bases are a match to TRBD1. CDR3 region: CASSLGTGGSGYTF. Here the CDR3 DNA reads TGCGCCAGCAGCTTGGGGACAGGGGGCTCTGGCTACACCTTC. Full variable domain (rest looked up from reference TRBV5-1 and TRBJ1-2): KAGVTQTPRYLIKTRGQQVTLSCSPISGHRSVSWYQQTPGQGLQFLFEYFSETQRNKGNFPGRFSGRQFSNSRSEMNVSTLELGDSALYLCASSLGTGGSGYTFGSGTRLTVV.